A selection of T cell receptor beta chains follows, all from one sample in a study of PD-1 blockade in mismatch repair-deficient tumors. TCRdb's table, derived via immunoSEQ multiplex PCR, lists solely in-frame clones and lacks some. The repertoire has about 110,000 clones, 70% to 80% of them found once; the top ten carry 4.7%. The starting material was peripheral blood, obtained 60 weeks after starting pembrolizumab. The receptors were sampled from an adult with mismatch repair-deficient cancer. Each CDR3 is given with its conserved first and last residue. The D gene is left open where the match is weak. Clone size is shown for a subset of rows, as once, few, many or a class of expanded clone.

>NA|TRBJ1-2|TRBV9|TRBD1
CASSASDRGEYGYTF
TGTGCCAGCAGCGCGTCCGACAGGGGGGAGTATGGCTACACCTTC
>once|TRBJ2-1|TRBV30|NA
CAWRREPYNEQFF
TGTGCCTGGCGGCGGGAACCCTACAATGAGCAGTTCTTC
>NA|TRBJ2-3|TRBV5-4|NA
CASRRDTDTQYF
TGTGCCAGCAGACGGGATACAGATACGCAGTATTTT
>once|TRBJ1-2|TRBV27|NA
CASSRQGRDNYGYTF
TGTGCCAGCAGCCGCCAGGGGAGGGATAACTATGGCTACACCTTC
>NA|TRBJ2-3|TRBV6-4|NA
CASRIAATTRDTQYF
TGTGCCAGCAGGATAGCGGCAACTACTAGGGATACGCAGTATTTT
>NA|TRBJ2-4|TRBV25-1|NA
CASSHVTERDIQYF
TGTGCCAGCAGTCATGTAACTGAGAGGGACATTCAGTACTTC
>few|TRBJ2-1|TRBV6-5|NA
CASSPSAGNEQFF
TGTGCCAGCAGTCCTTCAGCGGGCAATGAGCAGTTCTTC
>NA|TRBJ2-2|TRBV18|TRBD1
CASSPPNTGAPAGELFF
TGTGCCAGCTCACCGCCCAATACAGGGGCCCCCGCCGGGGAGCTGTTTTTT
>NA|TRBJ1-1|TRBV9|NA
CASSVVPDTDTEAFF
TGTGCCAGCAGCGTAGTTCCGGACACGGACACTGAAGCTTTCTTT
>few|TRBJ2-5|TRBV7-2|NA
CASSSQETQYF
TGTGCCAGCAGCTCCCAAGAGACCCAGTACTTC
>NA|TRBJ1-3|TRBV7-9|NA
CASSLGGTGNTIYF
TGTGCCAGCAGCTTGGGGGGAACTGGAAACACCATATATTTT
>NA|TRBJ2-7|TRBV7-9|TRBD1
CASSRTGGSEQYF
TGTGCCAGCAGCAGGACAGGGGGTTCCGAGCAGTACTTC
>once|TRBJ2-6|TRBV6-5|NA
CASSYVWGPGANVLTF
TGTGCCAGCAGTTACGTTTGGGGGCCTGGGGCCAACGTCCTGACTTTC
>NA|TRBJ1-2|TRBV6-1|TRBD1
CASSAYGQVSNYGYTF
TGTGCCAGCAGTGCATATGGACAGGTGTCTAACTATGGCTACACCTTC
>NA|TRBJ2-7|TRBV9|TRBD1
CASSTGQGGEQYF
TGTGCCAGCAGCACGGGACAGGGGGGCGAGCAGTACTTC
>once|TRBJ2-1|TRBV29-1|TRBD2
CNAGSSGWGNEQFF
TGCAACGCGGGGTCTAGCGGGTGGGGTAATGAGCAGTTCTTC
>NA|TRBJ2-5|TRBV30|NA
CALNGKQEIQETQYF
TGTGCCTTGAACGGTAAACAGGAGATCCAAGAGACCCAGTACTTC
>NA|TRBJ1-2|TRBV7-8|NA
CASTYLSGLDGYTF
TGTGCCAGCACCTATTTGTCGGGGTTGGATGGCTACACCTTC
>NA|TRBJ1-1|TRBV9|NA
CASGDDPGHMNTEAFF
TGTGCCAGCGGCGACGATCCGGGACACATGAACACTGAAGCTTTCTTT
>NA|TRBJ2-1|TRBV4-3|TRBD1
CASSQEGQAYNEQFF
TGCGCCAGCAGCCAAGAAGGACAGGCCTACAATGAGCAGTTCTTC
>NA|TRBJ2-1|TRBV10-2|TRBD2
CASSSSGGYNEQFF
TGCGCCAGCAGTTCTAGCGGGGGTTACAATGAGCAGTTCTTC
>NA|TRBJ2-6|TRBV27|NA
CASSSPYSGANVLTF
TGTGCCAGCAGTTCCCCCTACTCTGGGGCCAACGTCCTGACTTTC
>NA|TRBJ2-3|TRBV5-5|NA
CASSLLSTDTQYF
TGTGCCAGCAGCCTACTCAGCACAGATACGCAGTATTTT
>NA|TRBJ1-2|TRBV27|NA
CASSSGASWGYTF
TGTGCCAGCAGTTCGGGGGCCTCGTGGGGCTACACCTTC
>NA|TRBJ2-3|TRBV10-2|TRBD2
CASSARAGPDTQYF
TGCGCCAGCAGTGCTCGAGCGGGACCAGATACGCAGTATTTT
>NA|TRBJ2-5|TRBV18|NA
CASSPFGGLETQYF
TGTGCCAGCTCACCATTCGGAGGCTTGGAGACCCAGTACTTC
>NA|TRBJ1-2|TRBV27|NA
CASSLSDSASPNYGYTF
TGTGCCAGCAGTTTATCGGACAGTGCGAGCCCTAACTATGGCTACACCTTC
>once|TRBJ2-1|TRBV30|TRBD2
CAWSAGTSWGEQFF
TGTGCCTGGAGTGCCGGGACTAGTTGGGGGGAGCAGTTCTTC
>NA|TRBJ2-1|TRBV7-2|TRBD2
CASSQTSGSSYNEQFF
TGTGCCAGCAGCCAGACTAGCGGGAGCTCCTACAATGAGCAGTTCTTC
>NA|TRBJ2-3|TRBV19|NA
CASSIAGRGTDTQYF
TGTGCCAGTAGTATAGCAGGCAGGGGAACAGATACGCAGTATTTT
>once|TRBJ2-7|TRBV5-5|TRBD1
CASSPRDRNLISYEQYF
TGTGCCAGCAGCCCGAGGGACAGGAACTTAATCTCCTACGAGCAGTACTTC
>NA|TRBJ1-1|TRBV5-5|NA
CASSTTGANTEAFF
TGTGCCAGCAGTACTACGGGGGCGAACACTGAAGCTTTCTTT